The 32 T cell receptor beta chains below were found in one sample sequenced in a study of blood T cell repertoires in COVID-19. Profiled with immunoSEQ multiplex PCR; TCRdb holds only in-frame clones, not every one. The sample consists of 150,000 to 200,000 clones, more than 80% of them appearing once. Sequenced material: peripheral blood. These receptor sequences come from a human donor in a cohort sampled during active COVID-19.

The rearrangement joins TRBV7-6 to TRBJ2-3, with TRBD2 identical over 10 bases. Per germline, CDR1 SGHVS and CDR2 FNYEAQ. The CDR3 spans 15 residues. Trimming took 8 bases from V and 5 from J; bases not matched to a gene: 10. CDR3 sequence reads: CASRSSGGFLDTQYF. DNA of the CDR3: TGTGCCAGCCGAAGTAGCGGGGGGTTTTTAGATACGCAGTATTTT.

J is TRBJ2-5 and V is TRBV7-2; 10 bases fit TRBD1. Germline trimming cut 3 bases from V and 2 bases from J; bases unmatched to any gene: 6. CDR3 length: 16 residues. Germline values: CDR1 SGHTA, CDR2 FQGNSA. The CDR3 nucleotides are TGTGCCAGCAGCTTGGGGAGGGGACAGGGGCAAGAGACCCAGTACTTC. This encodes CASSLGRGQGQETQYF.

The rearrangement links TRBV12-3 or TRBV12-4 to TRBJ1-2; TRBD1 matches at 8 bases. The length of the CDR3 is 13 residues. With V trimmed by 6 bases and J by 10 bases, 10 bases remained unmatched. CDR3 DNA sequence: TGTGCCAGCAGGGAAAGGACAGGGTCAAACTACACCTTC. Its protein is CASRERTGSNYTF.

The V and J genes are TRBV11-2 and TRBJ1-1; D ambiguous. Germline V lookup: CDR1 SGHAT, CDR2 FQNNGV. The CDR3 loop spans 13 amino acids. Trimming stripped 5 bases from V and 4 bases from J, with 11 bases between. The CDR3 DNA reads TGTGCCAGCAGCGTAGCTCCTAGCACTGAAGCTTTCTTT. This sequence encodes CASSVAPSTEAFF.

The chain couples TRBV7-2 to TRBJ2-3; D unclear. Trimming stripped 2 bases from V and 3 bases from J, with 9 bases between. Germline CDR1 and CDR2: SGHTA and FQGNSA. This CDR3 is built from 14 residues. Here the CDR3 DNA reads TGTGCCAGCAGCTTAATCACCCAGACAGATACGCAGTATTTT. Its translation: CASSLITQTDTQYF.

This chain links TRBV13 with TRBJ1-2, with TRBD1 identical over 8 bases. With V trimmed by 5 bases and J by 13 bases, 9 bases remained unmatched. This CDR3 comprises 12 residues. Germline assignment: CDR1 PRHDT and CDR2 FYEKMQ (reference sequence). The CDR3 loop reads CASSKSDREITF. CDR3 DNA sequence: TGTGCCAGCAGCAAATCGGACAGGGAAATCACCTTC.

The rearrangement joins TRBV4-1 to TRBJ2-3; 8 bases fit TRBD2. The CDR3 covers 17 residues. V lost 0 bases and J lost 3; bases outside the gene matches: 8. Germline values: CDR1 MGHRA, CDR2 YSYEKL. This CDR3 is CASSQDRGGTRTDTQYF. CDR3 DNA sequence: TGCGCCAGCAGCCAAGATCGCGGCGGGACTAGAACAGATACGCAGTATTTT.

J is TRBJ2-4 and V is TRBV18; weak D call: TRBD1 (7 bases). CDR1 is KGHSH, CDR2 LQKENI, per germline. CDR3 length: 17 residues. Trimming took 6 bases from V and 4 from J, leaving 22 bases between them. CDR3 DNA: TGTGCCAGCTCGCCGATCGGAGGGGGCCCGAGGAAAAACATTCAGTACTTC. Encoded protein: CASSPIGGGPRKNIQYF.

This sequence joins TRBV5-5 and TRBJ2-3; D might be TRBD1 (6 bases). V was pared by 4 bases and J by 2 bases, with 17 bases between. CDR1 and CDR2 (germline): SGHKS, YYEKEE (reference sequence). There are 16 residues in the CDR3. The CDR3 DNA follows: TGTGCCAGCAGCCGGCAAACGGGACACACCACAGATACGCAGTATTTT. This sequence encodes CASSRQTGHTTDTQYF.

This rearrangement joins TRBV7-3 to TRBJ2-6; D remains unclear. V lost 1 base and J lost 0, with 10 bases in between. The CDR3 extends over 17 amino acids. Germline V lookup: CDR1 SGHTA, CDR2 FQGTGA. The CDR3 nucleotides read TGTGCCAGCAGCTTAAAGGCGGTGTACTCTGGGGCCAACGTCCTGACTTTC. Residues: CASSLKAVYSGANVLTF.

The CDR3: CASSYSTSPGSNQPQHF. CDR3 DNA: TGTGCCAGCAGTTACTCGACGTCACCAGGTAGCAATCAGCCCCAGCATTTT. This chain links TRBV6-2 or TRBV6-3 with TRBJ1-5; unclear D gene. Germline loops: CDR1 MNHEY, CDR2 SVGEGT. The CDR3 totals 17 residues. Deletions cut 0 bases from V and 0 bases from J, with 12 bases between.

V and J are TRBV14 and TRBJ2-1; weak D call: TRBD1 (6 bases). Germline lookup yields CDR1 SGHDN and CDR2 FVKESK. The CDR3 runs to 17 residues. Trimming removed 5 bases at V and 0 bases at J, with 17 bases between. The CDR3 reads CASSSRNRDNSYNEQFF. In DNA, the CDR3 is TGTGCCAGCAGCAGTAGAAACCGGGACAACTCCTACAATGAGCAGTTCTTC.

The chain joins TRBV10-2 to TRBJ1-5; perhaps TRBD1 as D (5 bases). CDR1 is WSHSY and CDR2 is SAAADI in the germline V gene. This CDR3 has 14 residues. Trimming shortened V by 0 bases and J by 7 bases, and 10 bases separated the two germline ends. The CDR3 spells CASSESGGEQPQHF. CDR3 nucleotides: TGCGCCAGCAGTGAGTCGGGGGGAGAACAGCCCCAGCATTTT.

The chain recombines TRBV7-3 with TRBJ1-2; the match to TRBD1 covers 9 bases. V lost 4 bases to trimming and J lost 3 bases; unmatched junction nucleotides: 3. The germline V gene has CDR1 SGHTA and CDR2 FQGTGA. CDR3 length: 14 residues. The CDR3 protein is CASSSRQGDYGYTF. In DNA form, the CDR3 reads TGTGCCAGCAGCTCCAGACAGGGGGACTATGGCTACACCTTC.

The genes are TRBV15 and TRBJ2-1; tentatively, D is TRBD2 (5 bases). V was shortened by 5 bases and J by 6 bases, with 23 bases between the two germline ends. The CDR3 sequence is 17 residues long. Germline V gene data show CDR1 as LNHNV and CDR2 as YYDKDF (reference sequence). CDR3 in amino acids: CATSRPAKGVNTNEQFF. CDR3 nucleotides: TGTGCCACCAGCCGACCCGCCAAGGGAGTGAATACCAATGAGCAGTTCTTC.

This clone was found once. This sequence joins TRBV5-4 and TRBJ2-1; TRBD2 matches 7 bases. In germline, CDR1 is SGHNT, CDR2 YYREEE (reference sequence). This CDR3 has 16 residues. With 1 base clipped from V and 2 bases from J, the junction kept 6 bases outside the gene matches. The CDR3 nucleotides read TGTGCCAGCAGCTTGCCCCCTAGCGGAACCTACAATGAGCAGTTCTTC. Amino acids: CASSLPPSGTYNEQFF.

The rearrangement uses TRBV5-1 and TRBJ1-2, with 12 bases fitting TRBD1. Germline V CDR1 and CDR2: SGHRS, YFSETQ. This CDR3 is built from 19 residues. Trimming removed 0 bases from V and 3 bases from J; junction bases left unmatched: 12. The CDR3 nucleotides are TGCGCCAGCAGCTTGGGGCTCCGGGACAGGGGGCATATGGACTATGGCTACACCTTC. Amino acid sequence: CASSLGLRDRGHMDYGYTF.

The chain has TRBV24-1 and TRBJ2-3; no clear D gene. CDR3 length equals 13 residues. V gave up 3 bases and J gave up 6 bases, with 9 bases separating them. The germline V gene encodes CDR1 KGHDR and CDR2 SFDVKD. The CDR3 here is CATSDGSRDTQYF. The CDR3 DNA reads TGTGCCACCAGTGATGGGTCGCGGGATACGCAGTATTTT.

The CDR3 DNA reads as TGCGCCAGCAGTGCCAAAACAGGGTTCCAAGAGACCCAGTACTTC. Its translation: CASSAKTGFQETQYF. This rearrangement joins TRBV10-1 to TRBJ2-5; perhaps TRBD1 as D (6 bases). In germline, CDR1 is WNHNN, CDR2 SYGVQD (reference sequence). The CDR3 is 15 residues long. V was trimmed by 4 bases and J by 1 base, leaving 13 bases between them.

The chain employs TRBV10-3 and TRBJ2-1; 10 nucleotides line up with TRBD1. Trimming at V came to 5 bases and at J to 0 bases, leaving 16 bases not matched to a gene. CDR3 length: 20 residues. The germline V gene has CDR1 ENHRY and CDR2 SYGVKD. CDR3 protein: CAISPPRGDRGPSSYNEQFF. The CDR3 nucleotides read TGTGCCATCAGTCCTCCGAGAGGAGACAGGGGGCCCAGCTCCTACAATGAGCAGTTCTTC.

This chain links TRBV9 with TRBJ2-1; 13 bases agree with TRBD2. CDR3 length equals 17 residues. CDR1 is SGDLS, CDR2 YYNGEE, per germline. V trimming: 4 bases; J trimming: 9 bases; junction bases outside the gene matches: 13. The chain's CDR3 is CASSTGGRTSGRSEQFF. DNA of the CDR3: TGTGCCAGCAGCACGGGTGGGAGGACTAGCGGGAGAAGTGAGCAGTTCTTC.

A word on this clone: One end of the junction is discordant with germline, which a read error may explain. J is TRBJ2-7 and V is TRBV5-4; the match to TRBD1 covers 7 bases. Germline-derived CDR1 and CDR2 are SGHNT and YYREEE (reference sequence). CDR3 length: 16 residues. CDR3 in amino acids: CASSLLGGASSFEQYF. CDR3 DNA sequence: TGTGCCAGCAGCTTGCTAGGGGGCGCATCCTCCTTCGAGCAGTACTTC. The full variable domain, rest sourced from reference TRBV5-4 and TRBJ2-7, is ETGVTQSPTHLIKTRGQQVTLRCSSQSGHNTVSWYQQALGQGPQFIFQYYREEENGRGNFPPRFSGLQFPNYSSELNVNALELDDSALYLCASSLLGGASSFEQYFGPGTRLTVT.

This clone was picked up one time. The chain carries TRBV7-2 and TRBJ2-7, with 8 bases that match TRBD2. V lost 1 base to trimming and J lost 5 bases; unmatched junction nucleotides: 7. The CDR3 contains 15 residues. Per the germline V gene, CDR1 is SGHTA and CDR2 is FQGNSA. The chain's CDR3 is CASSLVGTSTHEQYF. For the CDR3, the DNA is TGTGCCAGCAGCTTAGTGGGGACTAGTACCCACGAGCAGTACTTC.

The gene calls are TRBV6-1 and TRBJ1-2; perhaps TRBD1 as D (5 bases). Germline CDR1 MNHNS, CDR2 SASEGT. The V end was cut by 2 bases, the J end by 6 bases, with 10 bases between. This CDR3 has 13 residues. DNA for the CDR3: TGTGCCAGCAGTGAACAAGGGGCCAATGGCTACACCTTC. It specifies CASSEQGANGYTF.

The chain combines TRBV5-1 with TRBJ2-2, with D maybe TRBD1 (6 bases). Trimming left V 4 bases short and J 2 bases short, with 15 bases between. This CDR3 is built from 16 residues. Germline CDR1 SGHRS, CDR2 YFSETQ. The CDR3 DNA reads as TGCGCCAGCAGCAAGGGTCAGGGGATAAACACCGGGGAGCTGTTTTTT. Its translation: CASSKGQGINTGELFF.

This clone was found once. The chain joins TRBV6-5 to TRBJ2-1; TRBD2 matches at 11 bases. Trimming at V came to 5 bases and at J to 15 bases, leaving 9 bases not matched to a gene. The CDR3 is made up of 13 amino acids. CDR1 MNHEY and CDR2 SVGAGI come from the germline V gene. The DNA for the CDR3 is TGTGCCAGCAGTCAAACTAGCGGGAGTTTACTGTTCTTC. Translation: CASSQTSGSLLFF.

The table lists this clone with a few counts. V and J are TRBV29-1 and TRBJ2-3, with TRBD2 as a possible D gene (6 bases). The V end lost 4 bases, the J end lost 0 bases, and 14 bases lay between the germline ends. Germline assignment: CDR1 SQVTM and CDR2 ANQGSEA. CDR3 length: 15 residues. CDR3 nucleotide sequence: TGCAGCGTTGGAAGGGGACTCAGAAGCACAGATACGCAGTATTTT. Residues: CSVGRGLRSTDTQYF.

This chain uses TRBV18 with TRBJ1-1; D is perhaps TRBD1 (5 bases). V lost 6 bases, J lost 1 base, and 12 bases lay in between. CDR1 and CDR2 (germline): KGHSH, LQKENI. This CDR3 contains 14 residues. The CDR3 loop reads CASSSGNANTEAFF. The CDR3 region has the DNA TGTGCCAGCTCCTCAGGGAACGCGAACACTGAAGCTTTCTTT. Filled out from reference TRBV18 and TRBJ1-1, the complete variable domain reads NAGVMQNPRHLVRRRGQEARLRCSPMKGHSHVYWYRQLPEEGLKFMVYLQKENIIDESGMPKERFSAEFPKEGPSILRIQQVVRGDSAAYFCASSSGNANTEAFFGQGTRLTVV.

This clone was detected many times. The chain combines TRBV7-2 with TRBJ2-1; TRBD1 matches at 9 bases. The junction had 1 base not matched to a gene; V was cut back by 6 bases and J by 4 bases. CDR1 and CDR2 from the germline V gene are SGHTA and FQGNSA. The CDR3 is 13 amino acids. The CDR3: CASRTGGYNEQFF. The CDR3 region has the DNA TGTGCCAGCAGGACAGGGGGGTACAATGAGCAGTTCTTC.

This clone was counted a few times. The chain links TRBV24-1 to TRBJ2-5; TRBD1 agrees at 8 bases. The CDR3 runs 13 residues. Trimming removed 9 bases from V and 7 bases from J; junction bases left unmatched: 9. Germline V gives CDR1 KGHDR, CDR2 SFDVKD. Written as DNA, the CDR3 is TGTGCCACCGGAGGGGAACAGGGGGGGACCCAGTACTTC. As protein: CATGGEQGGTQYF.

The chain carries TRBV6-2 or TRBV6-3 and TRBJ2-7; a weak D match, TRBD1 (7 bases). Between the trimmed V and J ends, which lost 7 bases and 4 bases, there was a span of 20 bases. The CDR3 runs 15 residues. Per germline, CDR1 MNHEY and CDR2 SVGEGT. CDR3 nucleotides: TGTGCCAGCACCCCCCTTGGCAGGGGGGTTTACGAGCAGTACTTC. Translating it yields CASTPLGRGVYEQYF.

J is TRBJ2-3 and V is TRBV5-5; tentative D call: TRBD2 (6 bases). Deletions cut 3 bases from V and 3 bases from J, with 11 bases between. CDR3 length: 14 amino acids. Germline CDR1 SGHKS, CDR2 YYEKEE (reference sequence). CDR3 sequence reads: CASSYRDSTDTQYF. CDR3 DNA: TGTGCCAGCAGCTACCGGGACTCGACAGATACGCAGTATTTT.